Following are 15 T cell receptor beta chains from one sample sequenced in a study of cytotoxic CD8 clonotypes in ibrutinib-treated CLL. TCRdb keeps only in-frame clones here, not all; method: immunoSEQ multiplex PCR. The sample holds more than 200,000 clones; 70% are singletons and the top ten take approximately 15%. The sample in question was PBMCs, obtained after 24 months of ibrutinib treatment. The receptors originated from a human donor with chronic lymphocytic leukemia.

This chain links TRBV30 with TRBJ2-2; D gene ambiguous. V was pared by 0 bases and J by 4 bases, with 15 bases between. Germline V gene lookup returns CDR1 GTSNPN and CDR2 SVGIG (reference sequence). This CDR3 is 16 amino acids long. CDR3 sequence: CAWSVWAFLGTGELFF. The CDR3 DNA follows: TGTGCCTGGAGTGTATGGGCCTTTTTGGGCACCGGGGAGCTGTTTTTT.

The rearrangement uses TRBV6-5 and TRBJ2-7; 9 bases fit TRBD1. The CDR3 extends over 14 amino acids. The J segment lost 1 base and the V segment lost 6 bases, leaving 4 bases of the junction unmatched. Germline CDR1 and CDR2: MNHEY and SVGAGI. CDR3 amino acids: CASRGGTGSYEQYF. CDR3 DNA sequence: TGTGCCAGCAGAGGGGGGACAGGGTCCTACGAGCAGTACTTC.

The genes are TRBV9 and TRBJ1-4; tentative D call: TRBD1 (5 bases). In germline, CDR1 is SGDLS, CDR2 YYNGEE. Trimming pared 3 bases from V and 8 bases from J, leaving 11 bases between. This CDR3 is built from 13 residues. The CDR3 loop reads CASSERGVEKLFF. CDR3 DNA sequence: TGTGCCAGCAGCGAAAGGGGTGTGGAAAAACTGTTTTTT.

V is TRBV28 and J is TRBJ2-7, with D maybe TRBD2 (6 bases). Trimming shortened V by 6 bases and J by 0 bases, and 12 bases separated the two germline ends. This CDR3 has 14 residues. Germline CDR1 MDHEN, CDR2 SYDVKM. The CDR3 region has the DNA TGTGCCAGCAGGAAAGGAGGGTCCTCCTACGAGCAGTACTTC. Encoded protein: CASRKGGSSYEQYF. Combining the CDR3 with reference TRBV28 and TRBJ2-7 gives the whole variable domain DVKVTQSSRYLVKRTGEKVFLECVQDMDHENMFWYRQDPGLGLRLIYFSYDVKMKEKGDIPEGYSVSREKKERFSLILESASTNQTSMYLCASRKGGSSYEQYFGPGTRLTVT.

The chain links TRBV30 to TRBJ2-3; D is perhaps TRBD2 (5 bases). The CDR3 extends over 14 amino acids. Per germline, CDR1 GTSNPN and CDR2 SVGIG (reference sequence). The V end lost 0 bases, the J end lost 6 bases, and 13 bases lay between the germline ends. The CDR3 sequence: CAWSVAPWRDTQYF. CDR3 DNA: TGTGCCTGGAGTGTAGCCCCCTGGAGGGATACGCAGTATTTT.

Note on this clone: The same CDR3 also results from other DNA sequences found in this sample. The chain joins TRBV4-1 to TRBJ2-7; D may be TRBD1 (5 bases). Germline loops: CDR1 MGHRA, CDR2 YSYEKL. This CDR3 spans 14 amino acids. Trimming pared 1 base from V and 3 bases from J, leaving 10 bases between. The DNA of the CDR3 is TGCGCCAGCAGCCAAGGGGGCACAGGCTACGAGCAGTACTTC. Protein: CASSQGGTGYEQYF.

The chain joins TRBV28 to TRBJ2-1, with 9 nucleotides matching TRBD2. Germline CDR1 MDHEN, CDR2 SYDVKM. The V segment lost 5 bases and the J segment 0 bases; nucleotides outside the gene matches: 8. The CDR3 has 17 amino acids. CDR3 sequence (DNA): TGTGCCAGCAGTCCGAGGACTAGCGTGAGCTCCTACAATGAGCAGTTCTTC. It codes for CASSPRTSVSSYNEQFF.

The chain combines TRBV28 with TRBJ2-7; D remains unclear. The germline CDR1 and CDR2 sequences are MDHEN and SYDVKM. The V and J ends lost 7 bases and 0 bases respectively, with 13 bases between them. This CDR3 has 14 residues. CDR3 amino acids: CASTLGPTSYEQYF. The CDR3 DNA is TGTGCCAGCACTCTCGGGCCGACCTCCTACGAGCAGTACTTC.

The genes are TRBV9 and TRBJ2-5, with D tentatively TRBD2 (7 bases). The V gene lost 0 bases and the J gene lost 4 bases, with 16 bases spanning the gap. The CDR3 totals 16 residues. Germline V gene sequence: CDR1 SGDLS, CDR2 YYNGEE. The CDR3 DNA reads as TGTGCCAGCAGCGTAGGCCCGGGGGGCCTAGTAGAGACCCAGTACTTC. This translates into CASSVGPGGLVETQYF.

V gene TRBV10-3 combines with J gene TRBJ1-1; a possible D gene is TRBD1 (5 bases). The ends were cut back, 6 bases at V and 0 bases at J, with 11 bases in the middle. The germline V gene has CDR1 ENHRY and CDR2 SYGVKD. The CDR3 is 14 residues long. The CDR3 DNA follows: TGTGCCATCAGCGCTGGGGGGATGAACACTGAAGCTTTCTTT. Residues: CAISAGGMNTEAFF.

This sequence joins TRBV7-6 and TRBJ2-7; D unresolved. Germline CDR1 reads SGHVS; CDR2 reads FNYEAQ. The CDR3 totals 15 residues. The V and J ends lost 5 bases and 3 bases respectively, with 17 bases between them. The chain's CDR3 is CASSRSDPRDYEQYF. The CDR3 DNA reads as TGTGCCAGCAGCCGCTCGGACCCACGAGACTACGAGCAGTACTTC.

This chain connects TRBV4-1 to TRBJ2-7; TRBD2 might be the D (6 bases). The germline V and J ends were trimmed by 3 bases and 3 bases, with 15 bases remaining between them. CDR3 length equals 15 residues. Germline CDR1 reads MGHRA; CDR2 reads YSYEKL. The CDR3 loop reads CASSQEPGLNYEQYF. Here the CDR3 DNA reads TGCGCCAGCAGCCAGGAGCCGGGACTTAACTACGAGCAGTACTTC.

This chain connects TRBV10-3 to TRBJ1-1; 8 nucleotides line up with TRBD1. V lost 8 bases, J lost 0 bases, and 11 bases stayed unmatched. The CDR3 has 16 residues. Germline CDR1 and CDR2: ENHRY and SYGVKD. The CDR3 DNA is TGTGCCATCCGTCGGACAGGGCCAGATGTGAACACTGAAGCTTTCTTT. Its protein is CAIRRTGPDVNTEAFF.

The chain couples TRBV28 to TRBJ1-2, with 7 bases identical to TRBD1. V shed 1 base and J 4 bases; nucleotides not matched to a gene: 6. CDR1 and CDR2 (germline): MDHEN, SYDVKM. CDR3 length: 15 residues. DNA for the CDR3: TGTGCCAGCAGTTTATCCCCCACAGGGGTCTATGGCTACACCTTC. It translates to CASSLSPTGVYGYTF.

V and J are TRBV7-2 and TRBJ2-2; D unclear. Deletions cut 5 bases from V and 7 bases from J, with 8 bases between. This CDR3 is 12 amino acids long. Germline V gives CDR1 SGHTA, CDR2 FQGNSA. The CDR3 is CASSPWGGELFF. In DNA, the CDR3 is TGTGCCAGCAGCCCTTGGGGCGGGGAGCTGTTTTTT.